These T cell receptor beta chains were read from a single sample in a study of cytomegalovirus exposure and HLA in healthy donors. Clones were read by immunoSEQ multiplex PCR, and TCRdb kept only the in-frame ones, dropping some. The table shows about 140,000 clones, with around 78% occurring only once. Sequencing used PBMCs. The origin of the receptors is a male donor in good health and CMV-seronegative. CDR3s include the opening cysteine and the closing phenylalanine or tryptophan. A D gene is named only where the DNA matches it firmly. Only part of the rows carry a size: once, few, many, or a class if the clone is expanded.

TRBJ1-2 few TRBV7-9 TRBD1 CASSLALTGANYGYTF TGTGCCAGCAGCTTAGCGTTGACAGGGGCTAACTATGGCTACACCTTC
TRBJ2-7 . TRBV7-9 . CASSYPGAGYEQYF TGTGCCAGCAGCTACCCAGGGGCTGGCTACGAGCAGTACTTC
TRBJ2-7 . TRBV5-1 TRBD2 CASSSPSTGLAGDEQYF TGCGCCAGCAGCTCACCGTCGACCGGACTAGCGGGAGACGAGCAGTACTTC
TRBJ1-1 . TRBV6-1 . CATEDPNTEAFF TGTGCCACCGAGGATCCGAACACTGAAGCTTTCTTT
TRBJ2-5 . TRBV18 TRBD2 CASSPPGASGETQYF TGTGCCAGCTCACCACCGGGAGCTAGCGGAGAGACCCAGTACTTC
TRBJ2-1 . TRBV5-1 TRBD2 CASSLSGRGSSYNEQFF TGCGCCAGCAGCTTGTCAGGGCGGGGGAGCTCCTACAATGAGCAGTTCTTC
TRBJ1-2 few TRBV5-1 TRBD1 CASSPRTGSGYTF TGCGCCAGCAGCCCCCGGACAGGGAGTGGCTACACCTTC
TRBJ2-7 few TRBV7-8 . CASSTQGYEQYF TGTGCCAGCAGCACACAGGGTTACGAGCAGTACTTC
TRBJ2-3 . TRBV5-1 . CASSLGRTGTDTQYF TGCGCCAGCAGCTTAGGGAGAACTGGCACAGATACGCAGTATTTT
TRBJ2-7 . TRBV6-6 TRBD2 CASSPLGTSSEQYF TGTGCCAGCAGTCCCCTTGGGACTAGCAGCGAGCAGTACTTC
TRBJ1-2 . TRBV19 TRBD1 CASSIEAEGAFSPHGYTF TGTGCCAGTAGTATAGAAGCAGAGGGGGCTTTCAGTCCGCATGGCTACACCTTC
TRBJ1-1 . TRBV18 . CASSGWGGNTEAFF TGTGCCAGCTCTGGTTGGGGGGGGAACACTGAAGCTTTCTTT
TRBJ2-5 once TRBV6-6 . CASRTTDQETQYF TGTGCCAGCAGAACGACAGACCAAGAGACCCAGTACTTC
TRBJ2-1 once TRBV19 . CASSISGYYNEQFF TGTGCCAGTAGTATAAGCGGGTATTACAATGAGCAGTTCTTC
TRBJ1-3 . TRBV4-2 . CASSQDSGVVGNTIYF TGTGCCAGCAGCCAAGATTCAGGGGTAGTAGGAAACACCATATATTTT
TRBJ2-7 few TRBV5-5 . CASKTQGGPYEQYF TGTGCCAGCAAAACCCAGGGGGGCCCCTACGAGCAGTACTTC
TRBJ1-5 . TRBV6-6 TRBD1 CASSLQGVNQPQHF TGTGCCAGCAGTCTACAGGGGGTCAATCAGCCCCAGCATTTT
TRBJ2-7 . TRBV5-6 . CASSIGGGLNEQYF TGTGCCAGCAGCATCGGGGGTGGTCTGAACGAGCAGTACTTC
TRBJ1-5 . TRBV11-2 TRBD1 CASSPETGDLNQPQHF TGTGCCAGCAGCCCTGAGACAGGGGACTTGAATCAGCCCCAGCATTTT
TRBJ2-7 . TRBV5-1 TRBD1 CASSLDRGPSYEQYF TGCGCCAGCAGCTTAGACAGGGGGCCATCCTACGAGCAGTACTTC
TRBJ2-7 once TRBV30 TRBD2 CAWSPLNSGGATSEQYF TGTGCCTGGAGTCCTCTAAATAGCGGGGGGGCAACGTCCGAGCAGTACTTC
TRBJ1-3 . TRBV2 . CASRYNHSPGNTIYF TGTGCCAGCAGGTACAACCATTCCCCTGGAAACACCATATATTTT
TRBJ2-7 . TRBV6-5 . CASRRGREQYF TGTGCCAGCAGACGAGGAAGGGAGCAGTACTTC
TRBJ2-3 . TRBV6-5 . CASSRGTDQTDTQYF TGTGCCAGCAGTCGGGGGACAGATCAGACAGATACGCAGTATTTT
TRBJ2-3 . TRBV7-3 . CASSLTSPRLVSRTDTQYF TGTGCCAGCAGCTTAACTTCCCCCCGACTAGTCTCTCGCACAGATACGCAGTATTTT
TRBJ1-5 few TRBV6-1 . CASTGGGGQPQHF TGTGCCAGCACGGGCGGGGGCGGACAGCCCCAGCATTTT
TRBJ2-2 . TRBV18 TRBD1 CASSPQDRGITGELFF TGTGCCAGCTCACCTCAGGACAGGGGGATCACCGGGGAGCTGTTTTTT
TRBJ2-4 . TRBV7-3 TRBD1 CASSRGTGKGKNIQYF TGTGCCAGCAGCCGAGGGACAGGGAAGGGAAAAAACATTCAGTACTTC
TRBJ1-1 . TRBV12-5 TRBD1 CASGLTTGTGRTEAFF TGTGCTAGTGGTTTGACGACTGGGACAGGCAGGACTGAAGCTTTCTTT
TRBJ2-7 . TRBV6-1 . CASSDSGHEQYF TGTGCCAGCAGTGACAGTGGGCACGAGCAGTACTTC
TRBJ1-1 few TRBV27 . CASSLLGGTEAFF TGTGCCAGCAGTTTACTAGGGGGAACTGAAGCTTTCTTT
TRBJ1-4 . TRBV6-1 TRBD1 CASSEMGRGEKLFF TGTGCCAGCAGTGAAATGGGCAGGGGGGAAAAACTGTTTTTT
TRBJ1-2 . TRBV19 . CASSDSLYGYTF TGTGCCAGTTCGGACAGCCTCTATGGCTACACCTTC
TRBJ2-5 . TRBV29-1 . CSVEDGRKETQYF TGCAGCGTTGAAGATGGGAGAAAGGAGACCCAGTACTTC
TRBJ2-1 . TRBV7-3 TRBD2 CASSPTSGANNEQFF TGTGCCAGCAGCCCGACTAGCGGGGCCAACAATGAGCAGTTCTTC
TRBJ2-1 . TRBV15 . CATSRDRGGAAPEQFF TGTGCCACCAGCAGAGATCGCGGAGGGGCGGCGCCTGAGCAGTTCTTC
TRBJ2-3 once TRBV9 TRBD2 CASSVAARSGGTDTQYF TGTGCCAGCAGCGTAGCGGCTAGAAGCGGGGGCACAGATACGCAGTATTTT
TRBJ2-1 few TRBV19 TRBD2 CASSMSAGGNSEQFF TGTGCCAGTAGTATGAGCGCGGGAGGAAATTCTGAGCAGTTCTTC
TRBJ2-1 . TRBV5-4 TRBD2 CASSLFVSGRAVNEQFF TGTGCCAGCAGCTTGTTCGTTAGCGGGAGGGCTGTCAATGAGCAGTTCTTC
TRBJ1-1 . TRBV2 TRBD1 CASSEARGRDEAFF TGTGCCAGCAGTGAAGCCAGGGGGCGGGATGAAGCTTTCTTT
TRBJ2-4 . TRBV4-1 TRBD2 CASSHLGVAGGGGKNIQYF TGCGCCAGCAGCCACCTCGGGGTAGCGGGAGGGGGGGGCAAAAACATTCAGTACTTC
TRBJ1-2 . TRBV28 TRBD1 CASTRTGGDYGYTF TGTGCCAGCACGCGGACAGGGGGAGACTATGGCTACACCTTC
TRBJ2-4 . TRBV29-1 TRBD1 CSVVLQGAVAYQYF TGCAGCGTTGTCCTACAGGGGGCCGTCGCCTATCAGTACTTC
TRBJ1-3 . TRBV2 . CASSELRGNTIYF TGTGCCAGCAGTGAACTCCGGGGAAACACCATATATTTT
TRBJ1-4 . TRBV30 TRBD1 CAWSVGDRSDEKLFF TGTGCCTGGAGCGTCGGGGACAGGTCTGATGAAAAACTGTTTTTT
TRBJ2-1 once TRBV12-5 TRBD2 CASGGLAGVNNEQFF TGTGCTAGTGGGGGACTAGCGGGAGTCAACAATGAGCAGTTCTTC
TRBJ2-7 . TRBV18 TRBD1 CASSLNRGQGSYEQYF TGTGCCAGCTCCCTAAACCGGGGACAGGGCTCCTACGAGCAGTACTTC
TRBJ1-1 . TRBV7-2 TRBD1 CASSRGGQVTEAFF TGTGCCAGCAGCAGAGGAGGACAGGTCACTGAAGCTTTCTTT
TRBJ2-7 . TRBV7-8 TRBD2 CASSQGLAGEDSYEQYF TGTGCCAGCAGCCAGGGACTAGCGGGAGAAGACTCCTACGAGCAGTACTTC
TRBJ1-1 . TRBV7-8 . CASSGGEAGNTEAFF TGTGCCAGCAGCGGAGGAGAGGCCGGGAACACTGAAGCTTTCTTT
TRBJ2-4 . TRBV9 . CASSVVGENIQYF TGTGCCAGCAGCGTAGTGGGAGAAAACATTCAGTACTTC